Each of the 5 T cell receptor beta chains below was sequenced from the same sample in a study of blood T cell repertoires in COVID-19 (dated by TCRdb to about 2020). Library prep was done by the immunoSEQ multiplex PCR assay. What TCRdb holds here is the immuneACCESS table cut down to in-frame rearrangements. Part of the clones is not present; checked against another copy, under half of the missing clones reflect an unresolved V gene, and the others are unexplained. The sample includes 350,000 to 450,000 clones, with 85% observed a single time. Approximately 3.7% of the sample lies in the top ten. Specimen: peripheral blood. The source is a woman between 18 and 29 years old with acute or convalescent COVID-19.

The chain joins TRBV28 to TRBJ2-7, with 7 positions matching TRBD2. J was trimmed by 1 base and V by 4 bases; bases with no gene match: 10. Germline CDR1 reads MDHEN; CDR2 reads SYDVKM. The CDR3 runs to 16 residues. CDR3 loop: CASSSLRRERSYEQYF. CDR3 DNA: TGTGCCAGCAGTTCCCTTAGGCGGGAGCGATCCTACGAGCAGTACTTC.

The gene calls are TRBV30 and TRBJ1-2; 7 bases map to TRBD1. The J segment lost 6 bases and the V segment lost 5 bases, leaving 18 bases of the junction unmatched. The CDR3 has 16 residues. The germline V gene encodes CDR1 GTSNPN and CDR2 SVGIG (reference sequence). CDR3 in DNA: TGTGCCTGGGAAGACTACAGGGGCCGAGAGGGAGATGGCTACACCTTC. It translates to CAWEDYRGREGDGYTF.

The chain recombines TRBV5-1 with TRBJ2-5, with TRBD1 identical over 7 bases. The CDR3 sequence is 16 residues long. Germline assignment: CDR1 SGHRS and CDR2 YFSETQ. With 0 bases clipped from V and 5 bases from J, the junction kept 10 bases outside the gene matches. CDR3 nucleotide sequence: TGCGCCAGCAGCTTGGTAGTAGAGGGGGCCCGGGAGACCCAGTACTTC. This codes for CASSLVVEGARETQYF.

V and J are TRBV27 and TRBJ1-4; maybe TRBD1 (5 bases). V was trimmed by 5 bases and J by 4 bases, leaving 14 bases between them. CDR3 size: 15 residues. Germline values: CDR1 MNHEY, CDR2 SMNVEV (reference sequence). In nucleotides, the CDR3 is TGTGCCAGCAGTCCCGGGGGGTCTTATAATGAAAAACTGTTTTTT. Protein: CASSPGGSYNEKLFF.

This chain joins TRBV29-1 and TRBJ2-1, with a weak D call TRBD1 (5 bases). V was clipped by 2 bases and J by 6 bases, with 14 bases between them. Germline V gene lookup returns CDR1 SQVTM and CDR2 ANQGSEA. The CDR3 has 14 amino acids. The CDR3 region has the DNA TGCAGCGTTGAATCGGCAGGGTCGGGCAATGAGCAGTTCTTC. It specifies CSVESAGSGNEQFF.